This T cell receptor beta chain comes out of a study of vaccination and CD4 T cells after COVID-19. As for the study in general: Six men and four women formed the convalescents, two being Hispanic.

Germline V gives CDR1 DFQATT, CDR2 SNEGSKA (reference sequence). Trimming took 5 bases from V and 7 from J, leaving 13 bases between them. The CDR3 extends over 12 amino acids. Turning to this clonotype: The antigen is unknown.

Treatment noted: approximately nine-day PBMC culture with coronavirus spike peptide pools or control peptides (ViraFEST assay). ViraFEST used peptide pools to expand antigen-specific T cells, then sequenced TCRs. The Oncomine TCR Beta short-read assay sequenced DNA from cultured CD4+ T cells. One entry per CDR3 protein, called by TCRdb with MiXCR from the PCR reads. The top ten hold 4.5% to 5% of the sample, which has 20,000 to 25,000 distinct CDR3 sequences, approximately 40% seen once. Sequenced here: CD4+ T cells from blood, cultured in vitro, sampled before SARS-CoV-2 vaccination. The origin of this receptor is a human donor who had recovered from COVID-19. The chain links TRBV20-1 to TRBJ2-3; a possible D gene is TRBD2 (5 bases). The CDR3 DNA reads as TGCAGTGCTCCCCGGACTTTTAATACGCAGTATTTT. Protein: CSAPRTFNTQYF.